Detailed here is one TCR beta chain. Its target is unknown. The data were taken from a study of cytomegalovirus exposure and HLA in healthy donors. Study overall: The approximately 120 validation repertoires were reported in a later analysis to have been generated on the same platform as the roughly 720 first-cohort repertoires. Points from the study as a whole: TCR sequences were mostly rare, though some public TCRs occurred in many donors. The study recorded around 160 TCR beta chains that were cytomegalovirus-associated. In a later analysis, first-cohort TCR clusters were found to tend to co-occur in the roughly 120 validation repertoires.

TCRdb keeps only in-frame clones here, not all; method: immunoSEQ multiplex PCR. Altogether some 41,000 clones are present, 80% to 95% being singletons, with the ten largest covering about 2.1%. Germline CDR1 SGHRS, CDR2 YFSETQ. The CDR3 extends over 18 amino acids. Deletions cut 4 bases from V and 0 bases from J, with 20 bases between. Sequences were obtained from PBMCs. The sequence was collected from a woman between 18 and 30 years old in good health and CMV-seronegative. This sequence joins TRBV5-1 and TRBJ1-3; the D gene is possibly TRBD1 (5 bases). CDR3: CASSLIGTHDLSGNTIYF. The CDR3 DNA reads TGCGCCAGCAGCCTAATCGGGACTCATGATCTCTCTGGAAACACCATATATTTT.